This is a list of T cell receptor beta chains from one sample in a study of a mutant IDH1 vaccine in newly diagnosed glioma. Assay: immunoSEQ multiplex PCR; the TCRdb copy retains only in-frame clones and omits some. Of 30,000 to 35,000 clones in the sample, approximately 87% were seen once. The antigens of these receptors remain unknown. This sample comprised PBMCs, obtained from a glioma patient whose treatment included an IDH1 peptide vaccine. The receptors derive from a woman under 40 with glioma. Each CDR3 is given without its conserved first and last residue. Where a row states a size, it is once, few, many or the class of an expanded clone; other rows omit it.

v_call: TRBV5-1
clone_size: -
cdr3_aa: ASSLVIAGGSYEQY

v_call: TRBV4-1
clone_size: -
cdr3_aa: ASSQVQHNEQF

v_call: TRBV9
clone_size: -
cdr3_aa: ASSVDTGSYGYT

v_call: TRBV19
clone_size: -
cdr3_aa: ASNRGPRENSPLH

v_call: TRBV4-2
clone_size: -
cdr3_aa: ASSQDARSNGKLF

v_call: TRBV10-1
clone_size: -
cdr3_aa: ASSRGPPIPDSPLH

v_call: TRBV5-4
clone_size: -
cdr3_aa: ASSLVQGGGETQY

v_call: TRBV18
clone_size: -
cdr3_aa: ASSPAQGSNTEAF

v_call: TRBV6-6
clone_size: -
cdr3_aa: ASSYSTDSNQPQH

v_call: TRBV5-1
clone_size: -
cdr3_aa: ASGPEGLAASSYNEQF

v_call: TRBV6-1
clone_size: -
cdr3_aa: ASSEAGGQY

v_call: TRBV6-1
clone_size: -
cdr3_aa: ASRYRGSYNEQF

v_call: TRBV30
clone_size: -
cdr3_aa: AWGSRVEQY

v_call: TRBV7-9
clone_size: -
cdr3_aa: ASSLGSRTDTQY

v_call: TRBV29-1
clone_size: -
cdr3_aa: SVESPGRNYGYT

v_call: TRBV7-9
clone_size: -
cdr3_aa: ASSPPLGAGGPGGELF

v_call: TRBV6-5
clone_size: -
cdr3_aa: ASSYQRGSSYEQY

v_call: TRBV6-1
clone_size: -
cdr3_aa: ASSTRQGTNTEAF

v_call: TRBV5-1
clone_size: -
cdr3_aa: ASSSGQGSHEAF

v_call: TRBV6-1
clone_size: once
cdr3_aa: ASSGDRSGNQPQH

v_call: TRBV5-5
clone_size: -
cdr3_aa: ASSQAGGSGNTIY

v_call: TRBV30
clone_size: -
cdr3_aa: AWATAGSSYNSPLH

v_call: TRBV5-1
clone_size: -
cdr3_aa: ASSLGLADEQY

v_call: TRBV7-6
clone_size: -
cdr3_aa: ASMCGGRGTQY

v_call: TRBV4-3
clone_size: -
cdr3_aa: ASSQDQVVETQY

v_call: TRBV14
clone_size: -
cdr3_aa: ASSQEGSYSNQPQH

v_call: TRBV4-3
clone_size: -
cdr3_aa: ASSEGLQGAETQY

v_call: TRBV6-8
clone_size: -
cdr3_aa: ASRSTEAF

v_call: TRBV5-1
clone_size: -
cdr3_aa: ASSEFGQGYGYT

v_call: TRBV7-6
clone_size: -
cdr3_aa: ASSLDPTDSYEQY

v_call: TRBV4-2
clone_size: few
cdr3_aa: ASSQEGPGRNGYT

v_call: TRBV19
clone_size: -
cdr3_aa: ASSATGVAF

v_call: TRBV7-2
clone_size: -
cdr3_aa: ASSLRDKQPQH

v_call: TRBV6-1
clone_size: -
cdr3_aa: ASSERTSGGSSYNEQF

v_call: TRBV7-9
clone_size: once
cdr3_aa: ASSPGAVNTEAF

v_call: TRBV4-1
clone_size: -
cdr3_aa: ASSQHPGLAGLTDTQY

v_call: TRBV6-1
clone_size: -
cdr3_aa: ASSERGKTQY

v_call: TRBV7-9
clone_size: -
cdr3_aa: ASSLVDTGAEAF

v_call: TRBV28
clone_size: -
cdr3_aa: ATSPWGEGSNQPQH

v_call: TRBV9
clone_size: -
cdr3_aa: ASSVEQGAHEQY

v_call: TRBV5-5
clone_size: -
cdr3_aa: ASSLYDTDTQY

v_call: TRBV27
clone_size: once
cdr3_aa: ASSLSSWYEQY

v_call: TRBV9
clone_size: -
cdr3_aa: ASSPRPGAQETQY

v_call: TRBV7-2
clone_size: once
cdr3_aa: ASSPGGGVAGTRNNEQF

v_call: TRBV6-5
clone_size: -
cdr3_aa: ASGRTNNSPLH